This entry lists 12 T cell receptor beta chains sequenced from one sample in a study of blood T cell repertoires in COVID-19. Produced via immunoSEQ multiplex PCR; TCRdb's table is partial and in-frame only. The sample lists some 200,000 clones, over 75% seen once, with roughly 2.6% in the top ten. The sequencing input was peripheral blood. These receptors came from a man between 35 and 55 years old with active or convalescent COVID-19.

The V gene is TRBV19, the J gene TRBJ1-2; no clear D gene. CDR1 is LNHDA and CDR2 is SQIVND in the germline V gene (reference sequence). V lost 3 bases, J lost 1 base, and 9 bases lay in between. The length of the CDR3 is 14 residues. The CDR3 loop is CASSIRGNNYGYTF. In DNA, the CDR3 is TGTGCCAGTAGTATCCGGGGAAATAACTATGGCTACACCTTC. The variable domain in full, completed from reference TRBV19 and TRBJ1-2, reads DGGITQSPKYLFRKEGQNVTLSCEQNLNHDAMYWYRQDPGQGLRLIYYSQIVNDFQKGDIAEGYSVSREKKESFPLTVTSAQKNPTAFYLCASSIRGNNYGYTFGSGTRLTVV.

The V call is TRBV30, the J call TRBJ2-1; 12 positions match TRBD2. This CDR3 has 18 residues. Germline CDR1 is GTSNPN and CDR2 is SVGIG (reference sequence). CDR3 nucleotides: TGTGCATCGGAGTCAGGAGCTAGCGGGGGGGCCCTCTACAATGAGCAGTTCTTC. The encoded protein is CASESGASGGALYNEQFF.

This rearrangement joins TRBV6-5 to TRBJ1-5; 9 bases are shared with TRBD1. The germline gives CDR1 MNHEY, CDR2 SVGAGI. This CDR3 has 13 residues. Trimming took 8 bases from V and 7 from J; bases not matched to a gene: 6. CDR3: CASEQGANQPQHF. The CDR3 DNA reads as TGTGCCAGCGAACAGGGGGCTAACCAGCCCCAGCATTTT.

A few counts support this clone. The chain is built from TRBV6-1 and TRBJ2-1, with 12 bases matching TRBD2. This CDR3 has 15 residues. CDR1 MNHNS and CDR2 SASEGT come from the germline V gene. V lost 3 bases and J lost 6; bases outside the gene matches: 3. The CDR3 is CASSETSGGLNEQFF. The CDR3 nucleotides are TGTGCCAGCAGTGAGACTAGCGGGGGCCTCAATGAGCAGTTCTTC.

The J gene is TRBJ1-2, the V gene TRBV4-3; maybe TRBD1 (6 bases). V was trimmed by 1 base and J by 4 bases, leaving 19 bases between them. The CDR3 sequence is 17 residues long. Germline V gene data show CDR1 as LGHNA and CDR2 as YSLEER. Here the CDR3 reads CASSQGNSGGAIYGYTF. CDR3 nucleotide sequence: TGCGCCAGCAGCCAAGGTAATTCCGGGGGGGCAATCTATGGCTACACCTTC.

The chain uses TRBV5-1 and TRBJ1-2; D remains unclear. CDR3 length: 16 residues. Trimming pared 0 bases from V and 7 bases from J, leaving 19 bases between. CDR1 is SGHRS and CDR2 is YFSETQ in the germline V gene. CDR3 in DNA: TGCGCCAGCAGCTTGGCCGGGCAGATCGAGGGAAGTGGCTACACCTTC. It yields the protein CASSLAGQIEGSGYTF.

This sequence joins TRBV6-5 and TRBJ1-2; TRBD1 matches at 8 bases. The germline V gene encodes CDR1 MNHEY and CDR2 SVGAGI. V lost 7 bases to trimming and J lost 4 bases; unmatched junction nucleotides: 8. This CDR3 is built from 14 residues. CDR3 sequence: CASTTGTGGYGYTF. CDR3 DNA: TGTGCCAGCACCACCGGGACAGGCGGCTATGGCTACACCTTC.

This clone is a singleton in its sample. The genes are TRBV28 and TRBJ2-2; TRBD2 aligns across 9 bases. CDR3 size: 15 residues. Germline-derived CDR1 and CDR2 are MDHEN and SYDVKM. V trimming: 3 bases; J trimming: 7 bases; junction bases outside the gene matches: 6. CDR3 protein: CASSLAGGPGGELFF. CDR3 nucleotides: TGTGCCAGCAGTTTGGCGGGGGGGCCTGGCGGGGAGCTGTTTTTT.

This chain links TRBV6-5 with TRBJ1-5; 7 bases agree with TRBD1. The CDR3 extends over 15 amino acids. From germline, CDR1 is MNHEY and CDR2 SVGAGI. The J segment lost 7 bases and the V segment lost 4 bases, leaving 10 bases of the junction unmatched. CDR3 protein: CASSSRRGPGQPQHF. The CDR3 DNA follows: TGTGCCAGCAGTTCACGAAGGGGGCCGGGGCAGCCCCAGCATTTT.

As for this clone: This sample also contains other DNA sequences that code for the same CDR3. The chain is built from TRBV3-1 (or the pseudogene TRBV3-2) and TRBJ1-6; possibly TRBD1 for D (5 bases). Trimming pared 4 bases from V and 7 bases from J, leaving 14 bases between. Germline lookup yields CDR1 LGHDT and CDR2 YNNKEL (reference sequence). This CDR3 has 15 amino acids. The CDR3 region has the DNA TGTGCCAGCAGCCCTAGAACCGGGGGGAATTCACCCCTCCACTTT. Amino acid sequence: CASSPRTGGNSPLHF.

The chain employs TRBV4-3 and TRBJ2-2; tentatively, D is TRBD1 (6 bases). The V gene lost 4 bases and the J gene lost 1 base, with 13 bases spanning the gap. Germline CDR1 reads LGHNA; CDR2 reads YSLEER. The CDR3 is 16 amino acids. CDR3 region: CASSPRGTWNTGELFF. In DNA form, the CDR3 reads TGCGCCAGCAGCCCGAGAGGGACATGGAACACCGGGGAGCTGTTTTTT.

This sequence joins TRBV6-5 and TRBJ1-5, with D uncertain. This CDR3 is built from 15 residues. Germline V gives CDR1 MNHEY, CDR2 SVGAGI. V was pared by 9 bases and J by 1 base, with 16 bases between. The CDR3 loop reads CASRPPGMSNQPQHF. In DNA, the CDR3 is TGTGCCAGTCGGCCACCCGGGATGAGCAATCAGCCCCAGCATTTT.